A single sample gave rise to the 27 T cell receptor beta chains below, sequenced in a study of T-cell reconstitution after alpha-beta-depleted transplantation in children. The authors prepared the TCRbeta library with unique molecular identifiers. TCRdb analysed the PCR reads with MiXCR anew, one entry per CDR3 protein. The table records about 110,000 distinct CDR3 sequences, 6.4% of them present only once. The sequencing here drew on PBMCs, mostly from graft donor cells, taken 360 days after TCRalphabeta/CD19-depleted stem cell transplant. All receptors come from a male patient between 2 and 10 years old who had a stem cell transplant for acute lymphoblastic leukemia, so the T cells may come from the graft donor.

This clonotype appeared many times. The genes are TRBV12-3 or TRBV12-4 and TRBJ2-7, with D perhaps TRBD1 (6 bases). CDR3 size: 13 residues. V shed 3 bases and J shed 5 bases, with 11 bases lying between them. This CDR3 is CASSFRGMNEQYF. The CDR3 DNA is TGTGCCAGCAGTTTTAGGGGGATGAACGAGCAGTACTTC.

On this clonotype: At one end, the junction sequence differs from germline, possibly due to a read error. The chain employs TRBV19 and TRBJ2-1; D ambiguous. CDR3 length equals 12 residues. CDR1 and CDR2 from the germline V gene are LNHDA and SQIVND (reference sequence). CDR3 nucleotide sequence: TGTGCCAGTGGTATCAGAGGCAATGAGCAGTTCTTC. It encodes CASGIRGNEQFF.

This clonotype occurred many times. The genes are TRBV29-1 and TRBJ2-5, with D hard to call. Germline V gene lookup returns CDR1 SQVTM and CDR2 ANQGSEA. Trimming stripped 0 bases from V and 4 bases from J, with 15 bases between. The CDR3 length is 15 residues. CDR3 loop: CSVEDPRVLAETQYF. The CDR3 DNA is TGCAGCGTTGAAGATCCAAGGGTTCTGGCAGAGACCCAGTACTTC.

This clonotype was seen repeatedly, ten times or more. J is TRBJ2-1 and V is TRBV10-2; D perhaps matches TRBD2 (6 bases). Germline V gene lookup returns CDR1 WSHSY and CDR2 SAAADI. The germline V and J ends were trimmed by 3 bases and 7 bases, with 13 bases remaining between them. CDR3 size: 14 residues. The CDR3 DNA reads TGCGCCAGCAGTGAAAGGAGGGAGAAAAATGAGCAGTTCTTC. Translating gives CASSERREKNEQFF.

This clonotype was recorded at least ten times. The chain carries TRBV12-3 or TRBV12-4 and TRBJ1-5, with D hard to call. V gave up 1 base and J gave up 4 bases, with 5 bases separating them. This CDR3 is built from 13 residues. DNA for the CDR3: TGTGCCAGCAGTTTAGTAGTAAATCAGCCCCAGCATTTT. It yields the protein CASSLVVNQPQHF.

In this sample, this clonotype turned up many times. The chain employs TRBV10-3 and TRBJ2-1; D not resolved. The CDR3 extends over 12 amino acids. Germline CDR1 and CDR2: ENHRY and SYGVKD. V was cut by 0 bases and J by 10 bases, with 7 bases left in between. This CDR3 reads CAISESLGEQFF. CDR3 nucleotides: TGTGCCATCAGTGAGTCTCTAGGGGAGCAGTTCTTC.

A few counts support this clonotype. CDR3 in amino acids: CASGPGGLAVTDTQYF. The CDR3 nucleotides read TGTGCCAGCGGCCCGGGGGGACTAGCGGTCACAGATACGCAGTATTTT. This chain connects TRBV13 to TRBJ2-3; 11 bases align to TRBD2. The ends lost 8 bases at V and 2 bases at J; junction bases unmatched: 9. Looked up from germline, CDR1 is PRHDT and CDR2 is FYEKMQ (reference sequence). This CDR3 spans 16 amino acids.

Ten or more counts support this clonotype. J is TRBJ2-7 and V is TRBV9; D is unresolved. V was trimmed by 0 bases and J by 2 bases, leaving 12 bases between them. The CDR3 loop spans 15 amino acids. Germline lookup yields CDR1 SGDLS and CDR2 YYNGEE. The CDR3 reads CASSVGWQTTYEQYF. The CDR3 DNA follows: TGTGCCAGCAGCGTAGGATGGCAGACGACCTACGAGCAGTACTTC.

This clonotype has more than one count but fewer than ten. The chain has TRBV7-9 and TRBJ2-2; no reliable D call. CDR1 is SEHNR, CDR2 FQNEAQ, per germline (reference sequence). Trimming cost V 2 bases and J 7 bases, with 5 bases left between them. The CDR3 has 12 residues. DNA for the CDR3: TGTGCCAGCAGCTTAAGGCTCGGGGAGCTGTTTTTT. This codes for CASSLRLGELFF.

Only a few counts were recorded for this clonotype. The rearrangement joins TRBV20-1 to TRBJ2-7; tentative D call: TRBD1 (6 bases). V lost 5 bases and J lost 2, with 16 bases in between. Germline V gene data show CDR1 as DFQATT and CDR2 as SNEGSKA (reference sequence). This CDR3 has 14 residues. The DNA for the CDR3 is TGCAGTGCTCCGGGACACCCGTCGGCCTACGAGCAGTACTTC. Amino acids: CSAPGHPSAYEQYF.

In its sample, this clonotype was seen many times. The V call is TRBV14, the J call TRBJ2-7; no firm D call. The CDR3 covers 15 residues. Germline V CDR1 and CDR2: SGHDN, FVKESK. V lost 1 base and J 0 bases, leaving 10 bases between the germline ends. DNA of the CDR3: TGTGCCAGCAGCCAAGTTAGGGCGGACTCCTACGAGCAGTACTTC. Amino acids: CASSQVRADSYEQYF.

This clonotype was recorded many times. The CDR3 loop is CASSFSGRRRNEQFF. As DNA, the CDR3 is TGTGCCAGCAGCTTCAGCGGGAGAAGAAGGAATGAGCAGTTCTTC. This rearrangement joins TRBV14 to TRBJ2-1; 8 nucleotides agree with TRBD2. CDR3 size: 15 residues. The trim removed 5 bases at V and 7 bases at J, leaving 10 bases unmatched. Germline V gene sequence: CDR1 SGHDN, CDR2 FVKESK.

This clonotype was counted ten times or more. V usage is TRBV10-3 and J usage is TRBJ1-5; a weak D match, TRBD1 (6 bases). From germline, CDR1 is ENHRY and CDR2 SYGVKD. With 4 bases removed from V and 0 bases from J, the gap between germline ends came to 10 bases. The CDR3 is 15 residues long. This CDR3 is CAISGDIVSNQPQHF. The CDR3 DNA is TGTGCCATCAGTGGGGACATAGTTAGCAATCAGCCCCAGCATTTT.

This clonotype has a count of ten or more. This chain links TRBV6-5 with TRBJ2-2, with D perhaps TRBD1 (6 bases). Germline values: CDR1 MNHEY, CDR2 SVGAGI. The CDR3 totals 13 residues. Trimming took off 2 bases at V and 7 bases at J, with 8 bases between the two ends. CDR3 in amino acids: CASSYEGDGELFF. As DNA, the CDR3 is TGTGCCAGCAGTTACGAGGGGGACGGGGAGCTGTTTTTT.

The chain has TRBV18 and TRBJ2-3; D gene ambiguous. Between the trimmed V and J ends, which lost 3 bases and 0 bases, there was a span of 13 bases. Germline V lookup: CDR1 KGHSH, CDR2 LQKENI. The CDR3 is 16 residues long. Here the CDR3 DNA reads TGTGCCAGCTCACCTACGCTAGGAGTCAGCACAGATACGCAGTATTTT. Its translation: CASSPTLGVSTDTQYF. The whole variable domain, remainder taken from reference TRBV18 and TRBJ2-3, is NAGVMQNPRHLVRRRGQEARLRCSPMKGHSHVYWYRQLPEEGLKFMVYLQKENIIDESGMPKERFSAEFPKEGPSILRIQQVVRGDSAAYFCASSPTLGVSTDTQYFGPGTRLTVL.

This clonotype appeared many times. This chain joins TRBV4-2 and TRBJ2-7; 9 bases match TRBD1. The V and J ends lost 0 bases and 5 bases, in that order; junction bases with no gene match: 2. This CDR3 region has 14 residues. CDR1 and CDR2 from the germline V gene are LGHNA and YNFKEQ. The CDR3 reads CASSQEGQGHEQYF. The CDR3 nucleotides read TGTGCCAGCAGCCAAGAGGGACAGGGTCACGAGCAGTACTTC.

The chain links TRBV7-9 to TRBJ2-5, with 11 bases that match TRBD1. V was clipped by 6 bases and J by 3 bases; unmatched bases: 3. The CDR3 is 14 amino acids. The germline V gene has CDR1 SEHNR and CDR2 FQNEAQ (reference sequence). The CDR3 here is CASRRDRGEETQYF. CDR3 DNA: TGTGCCAGCAGAAGGGACAGGGGGGAAGAGACCCAGTACTTC.

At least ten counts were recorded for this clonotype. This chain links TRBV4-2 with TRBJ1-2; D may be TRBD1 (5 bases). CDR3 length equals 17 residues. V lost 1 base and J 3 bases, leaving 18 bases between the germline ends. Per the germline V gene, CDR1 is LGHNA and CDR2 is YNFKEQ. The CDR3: CASSQGEGADYYYGYTF. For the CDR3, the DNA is TGTGCCAGCAGCCAAGGAGAAGGGGCCGACTACTACTATGGCTACACCTTC.

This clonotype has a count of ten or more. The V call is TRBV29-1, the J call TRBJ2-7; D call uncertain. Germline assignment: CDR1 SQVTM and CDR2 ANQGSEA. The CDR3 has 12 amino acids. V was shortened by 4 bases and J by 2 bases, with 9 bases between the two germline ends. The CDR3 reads CSVGGTTYEQYF. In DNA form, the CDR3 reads TGCAGCGTTGGGGGTACGACCTACGAGCAGTACTTC.

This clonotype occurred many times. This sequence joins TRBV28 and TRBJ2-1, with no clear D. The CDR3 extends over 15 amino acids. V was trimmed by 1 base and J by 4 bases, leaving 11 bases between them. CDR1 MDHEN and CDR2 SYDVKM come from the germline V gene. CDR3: CASSLSGIGYNEQFF. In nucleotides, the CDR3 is TGTGCCAGCAGTTTATCGGGTATTGGGTACAATGAGCAGTTCTTC.

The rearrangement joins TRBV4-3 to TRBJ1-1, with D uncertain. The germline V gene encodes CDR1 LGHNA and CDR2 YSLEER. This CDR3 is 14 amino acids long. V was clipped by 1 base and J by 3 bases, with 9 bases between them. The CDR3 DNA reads TGCGCCAGCAGCCAAGTAAGGGTTCACACTGAAGCTTTCTTT. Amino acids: CASSQVRVHTEAFF.

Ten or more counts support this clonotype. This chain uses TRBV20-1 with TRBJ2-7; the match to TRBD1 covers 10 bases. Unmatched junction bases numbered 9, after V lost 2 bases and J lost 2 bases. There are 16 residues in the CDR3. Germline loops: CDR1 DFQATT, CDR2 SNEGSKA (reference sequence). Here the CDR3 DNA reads TGCAGTGCTAGACGCACCCCGGGACAGGGGACCTACGAGCAGTACTTC. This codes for CSARRTPGQGTYEQYF.

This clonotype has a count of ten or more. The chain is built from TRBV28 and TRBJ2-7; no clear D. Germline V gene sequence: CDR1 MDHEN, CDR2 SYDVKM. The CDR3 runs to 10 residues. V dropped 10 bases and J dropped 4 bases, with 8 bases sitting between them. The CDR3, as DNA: TGTGCCACAGAGGAGTACGAGCAGTACTTC. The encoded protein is CATEEYEQYF.

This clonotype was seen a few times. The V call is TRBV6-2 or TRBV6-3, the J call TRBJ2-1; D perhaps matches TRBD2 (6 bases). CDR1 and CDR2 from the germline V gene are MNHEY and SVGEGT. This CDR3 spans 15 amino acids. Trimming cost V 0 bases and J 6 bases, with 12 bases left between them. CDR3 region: CASSYSISGGNEQFF. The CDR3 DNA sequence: TGTGCCAGCAGTTACTCGATTTCCGGGGGCAATGAGCAGTTCTTC.

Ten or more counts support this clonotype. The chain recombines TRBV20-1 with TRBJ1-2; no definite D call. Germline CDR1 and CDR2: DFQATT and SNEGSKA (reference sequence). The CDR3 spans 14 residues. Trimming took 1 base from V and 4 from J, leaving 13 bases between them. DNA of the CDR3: TGCAGTGCTAGAGGAAGGTTTTCGAGCTATGGCTACACCTTC. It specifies CSARGRFSSYGYTF.

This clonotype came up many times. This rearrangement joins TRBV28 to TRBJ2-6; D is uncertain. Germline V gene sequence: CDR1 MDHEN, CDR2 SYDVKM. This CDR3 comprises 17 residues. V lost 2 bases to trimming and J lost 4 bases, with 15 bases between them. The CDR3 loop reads CASSLGPGPMGANVLTF. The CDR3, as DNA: TGTGCCAGCAGTTTAGGCCCAGGCCCTATGGGGGCCAACGTCCTGACTTTC.

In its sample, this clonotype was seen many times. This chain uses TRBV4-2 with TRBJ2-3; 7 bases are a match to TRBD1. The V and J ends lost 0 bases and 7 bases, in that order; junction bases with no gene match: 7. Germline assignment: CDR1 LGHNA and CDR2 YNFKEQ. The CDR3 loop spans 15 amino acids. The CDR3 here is CASSQDRDSPHTQYF. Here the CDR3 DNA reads TGTGCCAGCAGCCAAGACCGGGACAGCCCCCATACGCAGTATTTT.